The present entry profiles one T cell receptor (beta chain) with its context. What it binds is not known. Germline V CDR1 and CDR2: SGHRS, YFSETQ. The CDR3 loop spans 15 amino acids. V was trimmed by 1 base and J by 7 bases, leaving 15 bases between them. CD45RO negativity and positive selection for CCR7 defined naive CD8 cells, a population that excluded terminally differentiated effector memory CD45RA+ cells. The sample belongs to a study of shared clonotypes between healthy human individuals. Study results and limitations: Shared across a few donors were roughly 4.8% of the naive CD4 clonotypes. What naive subsets generally showed was a larger estimated richness than memory subsets showed.

When replicate PCRs were run on sorted subsets, they used about 220 ng DNA, about 31,000 T cell genomes. Authors' data handling: Junction-only immunoSEQ sequences carried no quality scores, so filtering differed. TCRdb's copy holds only in-frame clones and misses some; the assay was immunoSEQ multiplex PCR. The DNA was the basis for D and trimming; V, J and clone size are from that table. Of 550,000 to 750,000 clones listed, around 95% are singletons. Material: naive CD8+ T cells sorted from blood. The rearrangement links TRBV5-1 to TRBJ2-1; D may be TRBD2 (5 bases). This receptor was obtained from a young woman in good health. The CDR3 coding sequence is TGCGCCAGCAGCTTGAGGACCGCGGGTCGGAATGAGCAGTTCTTC. It specifies CASSLRTAGRNEQFF.